What follows are 30 T cell receptor beta chains derived from one specimen sequenced in a study of CD4 T cells in relation to SARS-CoV-2 and coronaviruses. Before the COVID-19 pandemic, during about 2010-2019, CD4+ T cells were taken from unexposed donors. Isolation of CD4+ T cells took place after approximately eleven days in culture. Assay: immunoSEQ multiplex PCR; the TCRdb copy retains only in-frame clones and omits some. Found here are approximately 20,000 clones, just over 75% of them singletons; the top ten hold roughly 17%. Their cognate antigens are unknown. The sequenced sample consisted of CD4+ T cells from PBMCs, cultured in vitro. These receptors came from a human donor in good health.

This clone was counted a few times. The chain carries TRBV7-6 and TRBJ2-1; 7 bases are a match to TRBD2. Germline V gene data show CDR1 as SGHVS and CDR2 as FNYEAQ. The CDR3 consists of 15 residues. V gave up 5 bases and J gave up 0 bases; unmatched junction bases: 4. Written as DNA, the CDR3 is TGTGCCAGCAGCCCGACTAGCCTCTCCTACAATGAGCAGTTCTTC. Translated, it gives CASSPTSLSYNEQFF.

This clone was counted once. The chain links TRBV5-1 to TRBJ2-7; 8 positions agree with TRBD1. The CDR3 has 13 residues. The J segment lost 3 bases and the V segment lost 4 bases, leaving 3 bases of the junction unmatched. The germline V gene has CDR1 SGHRS and CDR2 YFSETQ. CDR3 loop: CASSAGQGYEQYF. In DNA, the CDR3 is TGCGCCAGCAGCGCAGGACAGGGCTACGAGCAGTACTTC.

The chain uses TRBV7-3 and TRBJ1-4; D not certain. CDR3 size: 17 residues. Per germline, CDR1 SGHTA and CDR2 FQGTGA. Between the trimmed V and J ends, which lost 10 bases and 0 bases, there was a span of 21 bases. CDR3 DNA sequence: TGTGCCATCCTACGGGGTCGAAAGGCTGCAACTAATGAAAAACTGTTTTTT. It yields the protein CAILRGRKAATNEKLFF.

The V and J genes are TRBV2 and TRBJ1-5; D call uncertain. In germline, CDR1 is SNHLY, CDR2 FYNNEI. The CDR3 sequence is 13 residues long. Between the trimmed V and J ends, which lost 6 bases and 4 bases, there was a span of 10 bases. The CDR3 region is CASSPEGNQPQHF. DNA of the CDR3: TGTGCCAGCAGCCCGGAGGGAAATCAGCCCCAGCATTTT.

The chain joins TRBV5-1 to TRBJ1-6; a possible D gene is TRBD1 (5 bases). This CDR3 comprises 13 residues. Germline lookup yields CDR1 SGHRS and CDR2 YFSETQ. The V gene lost 5 bases and the J gene lost 5 bases, with 8 bases spanning the gap. The CDR3 sequence is CASRPGNNSPLHF. Written as DNA, the CDR3 is TGCGCCAGCAGGCCAGGGAATAATTCACCCCTCCACTTT.

The genes are TRBV27 and TRBJ1-2, with 7 positions matching TRBD1. The CDR3 runs to 16 residues. The junction had 6 bases not matched to a gene; V was cut back by 0 bases and J by 2 bases. CDR1 and CDR2 (germline): MNHEY, SMNVEV (reference sequence). The CDR3 DNA is TGTGCCAGCAGTTTATCGGGACAGATCTCCAACTATGGCTACACCTTC. This gives the protein CASSLSGQISNYGYTF.

V usage is TRBV5-1 and J usage is TRBJ2-5, with TRBD1 matching over 7 bases. Germline V gene lookup returns CDR1 SGHRS and CDR2 YFSETQ. Trimming removed 3 bases from V and 1 base from J; junction bases left unmatched: 6. The CDR3 is 15 amino acids. In DNA, the CDR3 is TGCGCCAGCAGCTCGACAGGGCACTTCCAAGAGACCCAGTACTTC. It encodes CASSSTGHFQETQYF.

The chain uses TRBV5-1 and TRBJ2-2, with 10 bases lining up with TRBD2. Germline V lookup: CDR1 SGHRS, CDR2 YFSETQ. The CDR3 loop spans 18 amino acids. With 0 bases clipped from V and 5 bases from J, the junction kept 10 bases outside the gene matches. CDR3 nucleotides: TGCGCCAGCAGCTTGGGCACTTCTAGCGGGAGATGGACCGGGGAGCTGTTTTTT. Its translation is CASSLGTSSGRWTGELFF.

The genes are TRBV20-1 and TRBJ1-3, with no clear D. This CDR3 comprises 12 residues. Trimming pared 3 bases from V and 1 base from J, leaving 4 bases between. Per germline, CDR1 DFQATT and CDR2 SNEGSKA (reference sequence). The CDR3 spells CSASVSGNTIYF. Here the CDR3 DNA reads TGCAGTGCTAGTGTTTCTGGAAACACCATATATTTT.

The chain joins TRBV7-9 to TRBJ2-3; 8 nucleotides line up with TRBD2. Looked up from germline, CDR1 is SEHNR and CDR2 is FQNEAQ (reference sequence). After removal of 10 bases from V and 3 bases from J, the junction contained 9 bases not matched to a gene. This CDR3 is 14 amino acids long. Here the CDR3 reads CATDSGIRTDTQYF. CDR3 coding DNA: TGTGCCACTGATAGCGGGATTCGGACAGATACGCAGTATTTT.

The V and J genes are TRBV4-1 and TRBJ2-1; D remains ambiguous. This CDR3 has 14 residues. The germline V gene encodes CDR1 MGHRA and CDR2 YSYEKL. With 0 bases removed from V and 6 bases from J, the gap between germline ends came to 9 bases. The CDR3 region is CASSQDLWGNEQFF. The DNA for the CDR3 is TGCGCCAGCAGCCAAGATCTGTGGGGCAATGAGCAGTTCTTC.

The chain combines TRBV12-3 or TRBV12-4 with TRBJ2-1; the D gene is possibly TRBD2 (5 bases). This CDR3 comprises 13 residues. The V gene lost 2 bases and the J gene lost 9 bases, with 11 bases spanning the gap. The CDR3, as DNA: TGTGCCAGCAGTTTATTGGGAGATCCTGAGCAGTTCTTC. Translating it yields CASSLLGDPEQFF.

This rearrangement joins TRBV5-1 to TRBJ1-4; TRBD1 might be the D (6 bases). Per the germline V gene, CDR1 is SGHRS and CDR2 is YFSETQ. CDR3 length: 14 residues. V was shortened by 7 bases and J by 4 bases, with 14 bases between the two germline ends. CDR3 sequence reads: CASRIQGFNEKLFF. The CDR3 DNA follows: TGCGCCAGCCGAATTCAGGGGTTTAATGAAAAACTGTTTTTT.

The J gene is TRBJ2-3, the V gene TRBV21-1; no check of the table's D call, TRBD2, against the DNA was made. TRBV21-1 is described as a pseudogene. The CDR3 is made up of 13 amino acids. The CDR3 DNA reads as TGTGCCAGCAGCAAAGGGTGCGCGGGTACGCAGTATTTT. Amino acids: CASSKGCAGTQYF.

The chain couples TRBV18 to TRBJ1-5; TRBD1 matches at 9 bases. V lost 5 bases and J lost 7; bases outside the gene matches: 9. The CDR3 loop spans 15 amino acids. Germline CDR1 and CDR2: KGHSH and LQKENI. The CDR3 sequence: CASSKTGGAGQPQHF. The CDR3 nucleotides read TGTGCCAGCTCAAAAACAGGGGGCGCAGGCCAGCCCCAGCATTTT.

The rearrangement links TRBV10-3 to TRBJ1-1, with D possibly being TRBD1 (6 bases). The CDR3 length is 12 residues. In germline, CDR1 is ENHRY, CDR2 SYGVKD. The ends were cut back, 5 bases at V and 6 bases at J, with 10 bases in the middle. The CDR3 region has the DNA TGTGCCATCAGTAAGGGGGATCCTGAAGCTTTCTTT. As protein: CAISKGDPEAFF.

This chain connects TRBV24-1 to TRBJ2-1; weak D call: TRBD1 (6 bases). From germline, CDR1 is KGHDR and CDR2 SFDVKD. V was cut by 1 base and J by 4 bases, with 13 bases left in between. This CDR3 region has 16 residues. The CDR3 spells CATSDFSTGGYNEQFF. CDR3 bases: TGTGCCACCAGTGATTTTTCGACAGGAGGATACAATGAGCAGTTCTTC.

This clone appeared a few times. This sequence joins TRBV30 and TRBJ1-2, with TRBD1 matching 10 bases. The CDR3 runs to 15 residues. The ends lost 0 bases at V and 7 bases at J; junction bases unmatched: 8. CDR1 is GTSNPN and CDR2 is SVGIG in the germline V gene (reference sequence). This CDR3 is CAWSVNRQGASGYTF. In nucleotides, the CDR3 is TGTGCCTGGAGTGTAAATAGACAGGGGGCGAGTGGCTACACCTTC.

The chain combines TRBV7-9 with TRBJ1-1; no clear D gene. Germline CDR1 SEHNR, CDR2 FQNEAQ (reference sequence). This CDR3 has 13 amino acids. CDR3 region: CAHKPQLNTEAFF. The CDR3 DNA reads as TGTGCTCACAAGCCACAGTTGAACACTGAAGCTTTCTTT. The complete variable domain, with remaining parts taken from reference TRBV7-9 and TRBJ1-1, reads DTGVSQNPRHKITKRGQNVTFRCDPISEHNRLYWYRQTLGQGPEFLTYFQNEAQLEKSRLLSDRFSAERPKGSFSTLEIQRTEQGDSAMYLCAHKPQLNTEAFFGQGTRLTVV.

The V gene is TRBV18, the J gene TRBJ2-7; D not resolved. Germline lookup yields CDR1 KGHSH and CDR2 LQKENI. The CDR3 covers 14 residues. V was clipped by 5 bases and J by 0 bases, with 11 bases between them. As DNA, the CDR3 is TGTGCCAGCTCAGGTGAGCGTCACTCCTACGAGCAGTACTTC. Amino acid sequence: CASSGERHSYEQYF.

The J gene is TRBJ2-6, the V gene TRBV19, with D unclear. Germline V CDR1 and CDR2: LNHDA, SQIVND (reference sequence). The CDR3 is made up of 14 amino acids. V lost 6 bases and J 4 bases, leaving 10 bases between the germline ends. The CDR3 DNA sequence: TGTGCCAGTAGCCTAAGGTCCGGGGCCAACGTCCTGACTTTC. Its translation: CASSLRSGANVLTF.

The chain uses TRBV19 and TRBJ1-6; no clear D. There are 16 residues in the CDR3. The V gene lost 7 bases and the J gene lost 0 bases, with 13 bases spanning the gap. Germline CDR1 LNHDA, CDR2 SQIVND (reference sequence). The CDR3 DNA is TGTGCCAGTATTGAACTGCAGAGCTCCTATAATTCACCCCTCCACTTT. Translated, it gives CASIELQSSYNSPLHF.

The chain employs TRBV7-2 and TRBJ2-7; tentative D call: TRBD1 (6 bases). V lost 1 base, J lost 1 base, and 11 bases lay in between. Germline V gene data show CDR1 as SGHTA and CDR2 as FQGNSA. This CDR3 contains 15 residues. CDR3 bases: TGTGCCAGCAGCTTAGTACAGGGTGGATCCTACGAGCAGTACTTC. Translation: CASSLVQGGSYEQYF.

V is TRBV5-4 and J is TRBJ1-6; 7 nucleotides align to TRBD1. Germline CDR1 and CDR2: SGHNT and YYREEE (reference sequence). The CDR3 extends over 15 amino acids. V dropped 8 bases and J dropped 4; count of bases not matched to a gene: 9. CDR3 sequence reads: CASAQGVGYNSPLHF. CDR3 DNA: TGTGCCAGTGCCCAGGGGGTCGGGTATAATTCACCCCTCCACTTT.

The chain couples TRBV11-2 to TRBJ1-5; no definite D call. The CDR3 is 14 residues long. V was clipped by 5 bases and J by 4 bases, with 12 bases between them. CDR1 is SGHAT, CDR2 FQNNGV, per germline. This CDR3 reads CASSLGLRNQPQHF. The CDR3 region has the DNA TGTGCCAGCAGCCTCGGACTGAGGAATCAGCCCCAGCATTTT.

The chain carries TRBV7-2 and TRBJ2-1; TRBD1 might be the D (7 bases). This CDR3 contains 15 residues. Trimming left V 5 bases short and J 5 bases short, with 16 bases between. Germline V CDR1 and CDR2: SGHTA, FQGNSA. The CDR3 protein is CASSQGGLLNNEQFF. The CDR3 DNA is TGTGCCAGCAGCCAGGGGGGACTCCTTAACAATGAGCAGTTCTTC.

This sequence joins TRBV6-5 and TRBJ2-5, with D maybe TRBD2 (5 bases). CDR3 size: 15 residues. The V and J ends lost 6 bases and 2 bases respectively, with 16 bases between them. Germline V gene lookup returns CDR1 MNHEY and CDR2 SVGAGI. The CDR3 protein is CASRSELRRQETQYF. CDR3 sequence (DNA): TGTGCCAGCAGATCCGAACTTAGGAGGCAAGAGACCCAGTACTTC.

CDR3 region: CASSARTANTEAFF. CDR3 nucleotides: TGTGCCAGCAGTGCCAGGACAGCGAACACTGAAGCTTTCTTT. The chain carries TRBV2 and TRBJ1-1; the D gene is possibly TRBD1 (6 bases). Trimming pared 4 bases from V and 1 base from J, leaving 10 bases between. Germline CDR1 reads SNHLY; CDR2 reads FYNNEI. The CDR3 contains 14 residues.

This clone was seen a single time. The V and J genes are TRBV10-3 and TRBJ2-1; 7 nucleotides agree with TRBD2. Germline CDR1 is ENHRY and CDR2 is SYGVKD. The CDR3 runs to 16 residues. The junction had 7 bases not matched to a gene; V was cut back by 0 bases and J by 5 bases. The CDR3 reads CAISESGTNANNEQFF. The CDR3 DNA follows: TGTGCCATCAGTGAGTCGGGGACTAATGCAAACAATGAGCAGTTCTTC.

The chain carries TRBV20-1 and TRBJ2-1, with 9 bases aligning to TRBD2. V dropped 3 bases and J dropped 15; count of bases not matched to a gene: 9. From germline, CDR1 is DFQATT and CDR2 SNEGSKA (reference sequence). The CDR3 sequence is 12 residues long. This CDR3 is CSASEREAQRFF. CDR3 in DNA: TGCAGTGCTAGTGAGCGGGAGGCCCAGCGGTTCTTC.